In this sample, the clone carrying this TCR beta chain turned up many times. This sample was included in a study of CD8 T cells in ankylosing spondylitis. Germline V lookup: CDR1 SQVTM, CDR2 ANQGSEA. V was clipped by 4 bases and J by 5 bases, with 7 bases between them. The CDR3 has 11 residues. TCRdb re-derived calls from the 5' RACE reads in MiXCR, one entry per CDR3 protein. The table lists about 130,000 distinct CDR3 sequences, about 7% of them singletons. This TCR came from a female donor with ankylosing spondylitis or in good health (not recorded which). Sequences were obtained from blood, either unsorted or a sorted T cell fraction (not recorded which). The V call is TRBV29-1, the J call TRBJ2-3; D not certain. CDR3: CSVVVGDTQYF. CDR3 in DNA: TGCAGCGTTGTGGTGGGAGATACGCAGTATTTT.